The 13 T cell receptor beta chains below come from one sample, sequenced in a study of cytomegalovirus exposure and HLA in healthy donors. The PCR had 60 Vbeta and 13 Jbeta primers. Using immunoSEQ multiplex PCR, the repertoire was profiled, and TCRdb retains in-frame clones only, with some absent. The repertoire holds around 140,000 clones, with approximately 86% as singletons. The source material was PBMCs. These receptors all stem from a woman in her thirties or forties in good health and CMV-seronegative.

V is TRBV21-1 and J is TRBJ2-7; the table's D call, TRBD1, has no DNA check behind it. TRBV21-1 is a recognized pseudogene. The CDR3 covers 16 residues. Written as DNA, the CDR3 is TGTGCCAGCAGCAAAGTAGTCCAGGCCAGCTCCTACGAGCAGTACTTC. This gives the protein CASSKVVQASSYEQYF.

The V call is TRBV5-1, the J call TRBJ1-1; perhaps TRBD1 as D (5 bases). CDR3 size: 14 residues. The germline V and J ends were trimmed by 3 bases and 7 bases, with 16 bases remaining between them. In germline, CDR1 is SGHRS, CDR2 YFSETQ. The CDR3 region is CASSSPDRDDEAFF. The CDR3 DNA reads TGCGCCAGCAGCTCTCCAGACAGAGATGATGAAGCTTTCTTT.

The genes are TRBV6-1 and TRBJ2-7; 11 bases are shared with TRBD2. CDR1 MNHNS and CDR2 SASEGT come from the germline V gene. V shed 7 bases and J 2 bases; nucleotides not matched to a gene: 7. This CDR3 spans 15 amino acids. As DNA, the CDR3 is TGTGCCAGCATTTTGACTAGCGGGACGCCCTACGAGCAGTACTTC. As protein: CASILTSGTPYEQYF.

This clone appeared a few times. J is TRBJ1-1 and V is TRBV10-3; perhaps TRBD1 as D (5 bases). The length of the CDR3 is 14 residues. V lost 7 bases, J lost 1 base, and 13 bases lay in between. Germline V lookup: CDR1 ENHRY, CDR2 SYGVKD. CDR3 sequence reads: CAITATVGNTEAFF. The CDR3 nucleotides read TGTGCCATCACCGCGACAGTTGGGAACACTGAAGCTTTCTTT.

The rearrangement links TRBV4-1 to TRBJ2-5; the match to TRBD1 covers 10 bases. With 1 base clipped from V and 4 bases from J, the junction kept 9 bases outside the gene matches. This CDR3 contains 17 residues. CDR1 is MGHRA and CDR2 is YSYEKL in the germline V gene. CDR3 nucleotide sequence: TGCGCCAGCAGCCAAGTAAAGGGGCGGACAGGGGGAGAGACCCAGTACTTC. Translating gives CASSQVKGRTGGETQYF.

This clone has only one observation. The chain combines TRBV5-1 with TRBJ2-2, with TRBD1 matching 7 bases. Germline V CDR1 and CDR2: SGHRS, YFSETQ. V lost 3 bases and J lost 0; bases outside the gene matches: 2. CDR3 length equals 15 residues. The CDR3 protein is CASSSDRPNTGELFF. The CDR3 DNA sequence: TGCGCCAGCAGCTCGGACAGGCCGAACACCGGGGAGCTGTTTTTT.

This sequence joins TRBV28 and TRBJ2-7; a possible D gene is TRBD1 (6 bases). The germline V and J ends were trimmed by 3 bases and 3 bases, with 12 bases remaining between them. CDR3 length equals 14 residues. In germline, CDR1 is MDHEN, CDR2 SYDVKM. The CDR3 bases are TGTGCCAGCAGTTTTCCGGACAGCTACTACGAGCAGTACTTC. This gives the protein CASSFPDSYYEQYF.

The CDR3 bases are TGTGCCACCAGCAGAGGGCAGGCGGGGAGGAGTGGTACGCAGTATTTT. Its protein product is CATSRGQAGRSGTQYF. The rearrangement uses TRBV15 and TRBJ2-3; D might be TRBD2 (6 bases). The CDR3 runs 16 residues. Germline lookup yields CDR1 LNHNV and CDR2 YYDKDF (reference sequence). V lost 1 base, J lost 8 bases, and 19 bases lay in between. Variable domain in full (rest from reference TRBV15 and TRBJ2-3): DAMVIQNPRYQVTQFGKPVTLSCSQTLNHNVMYWYQQKSSQAPKLLFHYYDKDFNNEADTPDNFQSRRPNTSFCFLDIRSPGLGDTAMYLCATSRGQAGRSGTQYFGPGTRLTVL.

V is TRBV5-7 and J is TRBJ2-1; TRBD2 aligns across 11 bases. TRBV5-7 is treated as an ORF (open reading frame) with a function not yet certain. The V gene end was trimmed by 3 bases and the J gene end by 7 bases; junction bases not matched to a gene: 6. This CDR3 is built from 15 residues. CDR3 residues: CASSSLAGVGNEQFF. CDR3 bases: TGTGCCAGCAGCTCACTAGCGGGAGTGGGGAATGAGCAGTTCTTC.

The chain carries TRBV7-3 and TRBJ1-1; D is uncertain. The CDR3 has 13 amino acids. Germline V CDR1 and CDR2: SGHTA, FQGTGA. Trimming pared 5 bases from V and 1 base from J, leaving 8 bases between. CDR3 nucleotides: TGTGCCAGCAGCCAAGGAGCGAACACTGAAGCTTTCTTT. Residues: CASSQGANTEAFF.

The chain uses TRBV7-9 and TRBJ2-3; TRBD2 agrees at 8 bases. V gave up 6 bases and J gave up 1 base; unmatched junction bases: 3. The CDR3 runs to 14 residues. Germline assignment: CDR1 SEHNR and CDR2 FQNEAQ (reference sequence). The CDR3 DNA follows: TGTGCCAGCAGTAATAGCGGGGGCACAGATACGCAGTATTTT. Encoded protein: CASSNSGGTDTQYF. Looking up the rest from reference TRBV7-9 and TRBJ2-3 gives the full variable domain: DTGVSQNPRHKITKRGQNVTFRCDPISEHNRLYWYRQTLGQGPEFLTYFQNEAQLEKSRLLSDRFSAERPKGSFSTLEIQRTEQGDSAMYLCASSNSGGTDTQYFGPGTRLTVL.

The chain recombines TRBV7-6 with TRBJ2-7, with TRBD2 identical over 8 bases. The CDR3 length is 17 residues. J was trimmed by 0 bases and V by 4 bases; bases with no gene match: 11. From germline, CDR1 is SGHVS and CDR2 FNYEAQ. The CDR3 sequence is CASSSPLRREDSYEQYF. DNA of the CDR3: TGTGCCAGCAGCTCCCCGTTGAGGCGGGAGGACTCCTACGAGCAGTACTTC.

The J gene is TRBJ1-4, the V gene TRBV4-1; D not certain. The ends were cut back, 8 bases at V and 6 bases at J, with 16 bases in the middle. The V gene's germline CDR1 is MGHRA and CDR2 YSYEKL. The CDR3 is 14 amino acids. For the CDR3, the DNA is TGCGCCAGCCGCTCCGCCGACCGGGATGAAAAACTGTTTTTT. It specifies CASRSADRDEKLFF.